The 10 T cell receptor beta chains below were found in one sample sequenced in a study of blood T cell repertoires in COVID-19. Only in-frame clones appear in the TCRdb table, and some are missing; sequencing was by immunoSEQ multiplex PCR. This sample has 150,000 to 200,000 clones, with about 85% found just once. The sequenced material came from peripheral blood. These receptors originate from a person aged 70 to 85 with COVID-19, enrolled during active disease.

V gene TRBV6-6 combines with J gene TRBJ2-3; possibly TRBD1 for D (5 bases). Germline V gene data show CDR1 as MNHNY and CDR2 as SVGAGI (reference sequence). CDR3 length: 15 amino acids. V was trimmed by 5 bases and J by 0 bases, leaving 12 bases between them. CDR3 sequence: CASSTLQGSTDTQYF. CDR3 sequence (DNA): TGTGCCAGCAGTACCCTCCAGGGCAGCACAGATACGCAGTATTTT.

V gene TRBV5-4 combines with J gene TRBJ2-2; a possible D gene is TRBD1 (5 bases). V lost 0 bases to trimming and J lost 1 base, with 10 bases between them. There are 16 residues in the CDR3. CDR1 is SGHNT and CDR2 is YYREEE in the germline V gene (reference sequence). The CDR3 coding sequence is TGTGCCAGCAGCTTGGTTCGGACACTGAACACCGGGGAGCTGTTTTTT. Translation gives CASSLVRTLNTGELFF.

The chain recombines TRBV9 with TRBJ2-1; 7 bases line up with TRBD2. The CDR3 totals 16 residues. Germline V CDR1 and CDR2: SGDLS, YYNGEE. V lost 4 bases to trimming and J lost 3 bases; unmatched junction nucleotides: 10. CDR3 amino acids: CASSPRLARDYNEQFF. For the CDR3, the DNA is TGTGCCAGCAGCCCTCGACTAGCCCGTGACTACAATGAGCAGTTCTTC.

The V gene is TRBV25-1, the J gene TRBJ2-3, with D possibly matching TRBD2 (5 bases). Looked up from germline, CDR1 is MGHDK and CDR2 is SYGVNS. The CDR3 has 14 amino acids. V lost 3 bases and J lost 1, with 8 bases in between. DNA of the CDR3: TGTGCCAGCAGTGATGCTAGCCGCACAGATACGCAGTATTTT. This sequence encodes CASSDASRTDTQYF. Full variable domain (missing parts from reference TRBV25-1 and TRBJ2-3): EADIYQTPRYLVIGTGKKITLECSQTMGHDKMYWYQQDPGMELHLIHYSYGVNSTEKGDLSSESTVSRIRTEHFPLTLESARPSHTSQYLCASSDASRTDTQYFGPGTRLTVL.

The chain employs TRBV29-1 and TRBJ1-1; TRBD1 aligns across 8 bases. Germline-derived CDR1 and CDR2 are SQVTM and ANQGSEA. Trimming took 6 bases from V and 10 from J; bases not matched to a gene: 7. The CDR3 length is 11 residues. The CDR3, as DNA: TGCAGCGTCCGGACAGGGACGGTAGCTTTCTTT. It yields the protein CSVRTGTVAFF.

This clone was seen more than once but under ten times. The chain joins TRBV6-4 to TRBJ1-5; D not resolved. The germline gives CDR1 MRHNA, CDR2 SNTAGT. The CDR3 consists of 15 residues. Between the trimmed V and J ends, which lost 1 base and 0 bases, there was a span of 7 bases. CDR3 protein: CASSDCYRSNQPQHF. DNA for the CDR3: TGTGCCAGCAGTGACTGTTATCGTAGCAATCAGCCCCAGCATTTT.

This chain uses TRBV9 with TRBJ2-3; 8 bases match TRBD2. This CDR3 contains 17 residues. The germline V gene has CDR1 SGDLS and CDR2 YYNGEE. Unmatched junction bases numbered 13, after V lost 4 bases and J lost 3 bases. CDR3 in DNA: TGTGCCAGCAGCTCCCGGGGTAGCGGGGATGGGACAGATACGCAGTATTTT. Its translation is CASSSRGSGDGTDTQYF.

This clone was seen just once. The chain links TRBV6-2 or TRBV6-3 to TRBJ1-6; no clear D. V dropped 0 bases and J dropped 0 bases, with 9 bases sitting between them. CDR3 length: 17 residues. Germline assignment: CDR1 MNHEY and CDR2 SVGEGT. The CDR3 region has the DNA TGTGCCAGCAGTTACTCAGGCGGCAGCTCCTATAATTCACCCCTCCACTTT. Its protein product is CASSYSGGSSYNSPLHF.

The genes are TRBV6-4 and TRBJ2-5, with a weak D call TRBD1 (7 bases). CDR1 MRHNA and CDR2 SNTAGT come from the germline V gene. This CDR3 region has 13 residues. V lost 7 bases and J lost 8, with 17 bases in between. The CDR3 DNA reads as TGTGCCAGCATTATTTACAGGGGAGGAACCCAGTACTTC. Its translation: CASIIYRGGTQYF.

The chain carries TRBV24-1 and TRBJ1-2, with D unclear. The CDR3 consists of 13 residues. V lost 6 bases and J lost 3, with 10 bases in between. Germline V gives CDR1 KGHDR, CDR2 SFDVKD. In nucleotides, the CDR3 is TGTGCCACCAGTAGGAACGGAGACTATGGCTACACCTTC. Encoded protein: CATSRNGDYGYTF.